This T cell receptor (beta chain) was recorded in a study of T cell changes during pregnancy in multiple sclerosis (dated by TCRdb to about 2019). A note on the overall study: Changes in the T cell repertoire over the course of pregnancy were examined in this study in women with multiple sclerosis.

Library construction relied on the immunoSEQ multiplex PCR assay. TCRdb limited this immuneACCESS table to in-frame rearrangements with V and J called. A share of clones is missing; checked studies link under half to unresolved V genes, and the rest is unexplained. Here the sample has around 49,000 clones; 95% occur a single time. The ten top clones hold 5.5% to 6% of the sample. Trimming at the junction amounts to 5 bases on V and 7 bases on J, and the germline ends lie 8 bases apart. CDR1 SGHTA and CDR2 FQGTGA are derived from the germline V gene. Inclusive of the bounding cysteine and phenylalanine, the CDR3 is 11 residues long. Only CDR3 DNA remains: 33 bases, in frame from the first base. Points on this clone: Its recognized antigen is unknown. No qualities accompany the bases; no much larger clone lies one base away.

Recombination connected TRBV7-3 to TRBJ1-1, with the D gene uncertain. The sequence derives from a female donor with multiple sclerosis, enrolled in a pregnancy study. The sample in question was CD8+ T cells from peripheral blood mononuclear cells, obtained in the first trimester of pregnancy. The CDR3 is CASSLGGEAFF. In nucleotides, the sequence is TGTGCCAGCAGCCTAGGTGGTGAAGCTTTCTTT.